One sample yielded the 13 T cell receptor beta chains listed below, sequenced in a study of blood T cell repertoires in COVID-19. Assay used: immunoSEQ multiplex PCR; TCRdb lists only in-frame clones, some missing. Of fewer than 250,000 clones in the sample, 75% to 90% were seen once. Sequencing was performed on peripheral blood. The source is a man aged 25-40 years with COVID-19, enrolled during active disease.

The chain recombines TRBV9 with TRBJ2-2; possible D gene TRBD2, 5 bases. The V and J ends lost 2 bases and 0 bases respectively, with 14 bases between them. CDR3 length: 17 amino acids. Looked up from germline, CDR1 is SGDLS and CDR2 is YYNGEE. CDR3 sequence: CASSVLPGGSNTGELFF. The DNA of the CDR3 is TGTGCCAGCAGCGTCCTCCCCGGCGGGTCGAACACCGGGGAGCTGTTTTTT. The full variable domain, completed using reference TRBV9 and TRBJ2-2, is DSGVTQTPKHLITATGQRVTLRCSPRSGDLSVYWYQQSLDQGLQFLIQYYNGEERAKGNILERFSAQQFPDLHSELNLSSLELGDSALYFCASSVLPGGSNTGELFFGEGSRLTVL.

The rearrangement uses TRBV5-1 and TRBJ1-1; TRBD1 matches at 9 bases. Germline V lookup: CDR1 SGHRS, CDR2 YFSETQ. Losses at the gene ends were 0 bases for V and 7 bases for J; bases not matched to a gene: 1. This CDR3 comprises 13 residues. The CDR3 coding sequence is TGCGCCAGCAGCTTGGACAGGGGGCTTGAAGCTTTCTTT. It specifies CASSLDRGLEAFF.

The chain is built from TRBV7-9 and TRBJ2-3, with D perhaps matching TRBD2 (5 bases). CDR1 and CDR2 (germline): SEHNR, FQNEAQ (reference sequence). The V and J ends lost 5 bases and 0 bases respectively, with 18 bases between them. This CDR3 contains 17 residues. CDR3 sequence reads: CASSGWTDLSSTDTQYF. Written as DNA, the CDR3 is TGTGCCAGCAGCGGGTGGACTGACCTCTCTAGCACAGATACGCAGTATTTT.

This clone came up once. V and J are TRBV28 and TRBJ2-1; 9 bases are a match to TRBD1. Germline CDR1 MDHEN, CDR2 SYDVKM. CDR3 length: 13 amino acids. V dropped 10 bases and J dropped 4; count of bases not matched to a gene: 5. CDR3 residues: CATSGTGYNEQFF. The CDR3 DNA reads TGTGCCACCTCCGGGACAGGGTACAATGAGCAGTTCTTC.

This chain uses TRBV11-2 with TRBJ2-3; 8 positions match TRBD2. This CDR3 spans 17 amino acids. Germline CDR1 is SGHAT and CDR2 is FQNNGV. Trimming removed 2 bases from V and 5 bases from J; junction bases left unmatched: 12. The CDR3 region is CASSLLGRGARRDTQYF. The CDR3 DNA is TGTGCCAGCAGCTTATTAGGGCGGGGGGCCCGGCGAGATACGCAGTATTTT.

V usage is TRBV7-9 and J usage is TRBJ2-7; TRBD2 agrees at 7 bases. V lost 8 bases, J lost 1 base, and 20 bases stayed unmatched. CDR1 SEHNR and CDR2 FQNEAQ come from the germline V gene (reference sequence). The CDR3 totals 18 residues. The CDR3 DNA sequence: TGTGCCAGCGGCCAGGGCCCGAGAGGGGCTAGCGGATCCTACGAGCAGTACTTC. This encodes CASGQGPRGASGSYEQYF.

This chain connects TRBV30 to TRBJ2-1; D not certain. Germline loops: CDR1 GTSNPN, CDR2 SVGIG (reference sequence). V was shortened by 5 bases and J by 3 bases, with 5 bases between the two germline ends. The CDR3 loop spans 11 amino acids. This chain's CDR3 is CAWADYNEQFF. As DNA, the CDR3 is TGTGCCTGGGCAGACTACAATGAGCAGTTCTTC.

V usage is TRBV7-3 and J usage is TRBJ2-7, with 11 positions matching TRBD2. The CDR3 sequence is 17 residues long. The germline V gene has CDR1 SGHTA and CDR2 FQGTGA. J was trimmed by 7 bases and V by 3 bases; bases with no gene match: 14. The CDR3 DNA reads as TGTGCCAGCAGCTTCGGGCCAAGGACTAGCGGGTTAGGGGAGCAGTACTTC. This translates into CASSFGPRTSGLGEQYF.

The chain couples TRBV2 to TRBJ2-2, with 9 bases aligning to TRBD1. This CDR3 is 15 amino acids long. The germline CDR1 and CDR2 sequences are SNHLY and FYNNEI. V gave up 5 bases and J gave up 7 bases; unmatched junction bases: 8. In DNA form, the CDR3 reads TGTGCCAGCAGTATAAACAGGGGGCAGGGCGGGGAGCTGTTTTTT. Its protein is CASSINRGQGGELFF.

In this sample, this clone turned up once. V usage is TRBV7-9 and J usage is TRBJ1-2; the D is unclear. V lost 4 bases and J lost 8, with 14 bases in between. Germline CDR1 is SEHNR and CDR2 is FQNEAQ (reference sequence). CDR3 length: 13 residues. The DNA of the CDR3 is TGTGCCAGCAGCTCAACAATGGCGGGGGGCTACACCTTC. Its protein product is CASSSTMAGGYTF.

The chain carries TRBV7-9 and TRBJ1-2, with D maybe TRBD1 (5 bases). The CDR3 has 14 amino acids. Germline V lookup: CDR1 SEHNR, CDR2 FQNEAQ (reference sequence). V gave up 5 bases and J gave up 3 bases, with 13 bases separating them. CDR3 in DNA: TGTGCCAGCAGCCCCTGGCGGGGGGACTATGGCTACACCTTC. Its protein is CASSPWRGDYGYTF.

The J gene is TRBJ1-2, the V gene TRBV9; D uncertain. The CDR3 is 16 amino acids. Germline CDR1 reads SGDLS; CDR2 reads YYNGEE. Trimming shortened V by 0 bases and J by 7 bases, and 19 bases separated the two germline ends. This CDR3 reads CASSVAIFGREGGYTF. CDR3 nucleotide sequence: TGTGCCAGCAGCGTAGCTATTTTCGGCAGAGAGGGTGGCTACACCTTC. The full variable domain, in which reference TRBV9 and TRBJ1-2 provide the parts outside the CDR3, is DSGVTQTPKHLITATGQRVTLRCSPRSGDLSVYWYQQSLDQGLQFLIQYYNGEERAKGNILERFSAQQFPDLHSELNLSSLELGDSALYFCASSVAIFGREGGYTFGSGTRLTVV.

The gene calls are TRBV19 and TRBJ1-1; unclear D gene. V lost 3 bases and J 0 bases, leaving 11 bases between the germline ends. CDR1 LNHDA and CDR2 SQIVND come from the germline V gene (reference sequence). This CDR3 has 15 amino acids. CDR3 DNA: TGTGCCAGTAGTATCGGACTAGCTCTGAACACTGAAGCTTTCTTT. Its protein is CASSIGLALNTEAFF.